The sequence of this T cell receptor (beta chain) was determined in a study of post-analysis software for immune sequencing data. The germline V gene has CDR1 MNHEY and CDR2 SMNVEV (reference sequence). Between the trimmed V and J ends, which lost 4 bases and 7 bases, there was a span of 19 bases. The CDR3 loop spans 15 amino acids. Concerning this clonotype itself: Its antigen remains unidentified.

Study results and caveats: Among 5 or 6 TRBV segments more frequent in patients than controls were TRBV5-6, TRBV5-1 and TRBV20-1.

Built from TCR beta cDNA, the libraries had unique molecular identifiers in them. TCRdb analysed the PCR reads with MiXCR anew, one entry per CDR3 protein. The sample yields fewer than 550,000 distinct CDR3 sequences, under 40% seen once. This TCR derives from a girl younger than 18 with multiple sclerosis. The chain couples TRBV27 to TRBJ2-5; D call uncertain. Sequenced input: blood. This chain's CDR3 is CASSWSGAPSATQYF. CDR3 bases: TGTGCCAGCAGTTGGTCAGGAGCCCCCTCTGCGACCCAGTACTTC.